These 13 T cell receptor beta chains share one sample of origin, sequenced in a study of T-cell reconstitution after alpha-beta-depleted transplantation in children. As it was prepared, the TCRbeta library received unique molecular identifiers. MiXCR was run by TCRdb on the PCR reads, yielding one entry per CDR3 protein. The sample lists some 440,000 distinct CDR3 sequences, 15% to 20% occurring once. This sample comprised PBMCs, mostly from graft donor cells, obtained 360 days after TCRalphabeta/CD19-depleted stem cell transplant. Receptor source: a boy in the first two years of life who had a stem cell transplant for Wiskott-Aldrich syndrome, so the T cells may come from the graft donor.

The table lists this clonotype with a few counts. This sequence joins TRBV24-1 and TRBJ1-4; TRBD1 aligns across 11 bases. Unmatched junction bases numbered 6, after V lost 8 bases and J lost 8 bases. Germline loops: CDR1 KGHDR, CDR2 SFDVKD. The CDR3 extends over 14 amino acids. The CDR3 DNA reads TGTGCCACCACCGCGGACAGGGGGCACGAAAAACTGTTTTTT. It specifies CATTADRGHEKLFF.

The sample holds a few counts of this clonotype. This chain joins TRBV7-2 and TRBJ1-5; D is perhaps TRBD1 (5 bases). CDR1 is SGHTA and CDR2 is FQGNSA in the germline V gene. This CDR3 region has 14 residues. The germline V and J ends were trimmed by 3 bases and 1 base, with 7 bases remaining between them. The CDR3 DNA is TGTGCCAGCAGCTTCCGGGGGAGCAATCAGCCCCAGCATTTT. Residues: CASSFRGSNQPQHF.

V usage is TRBV12-3 or TRBV12-4 and J usage is TRBJ1-5; D not resolved. V dropped 4 bases and J dropped 3 bases, with 13 bases sitting between them. CDR3 length: 15 amino acids. The DNA of the CDR3 is TGTGCCAGCAGTTCTGGGCAGATACACAATCAGCCCCAGCATTTT. It yields the protein CASSSGQIHNQPQHF.

The CDR3 region has the DNA TGCGCCAGCAGCATTGTAGGGGTCAGGGTCCCCGGGGAGCTGTTTTTT. The encoded protein is CASSIVGVRVPGELFF. This chain joins TRBV5-1 and TRBJ2-2, with D maybe TRBD1 (5 bases). V lost 4 bases and J 6 bases, leaving 19 bases between the germline ends. Germline CDR1 is SGHRS and CDR2 is YFSETQ. The CDR3 is 16 residues long.

This clonotype was counted between two and nine times. The chain joins TRBV20-1 to TRBJ1-5; no clear D. Germline V CDR1 and CDR2: DFQATT, SNEGSKA (reference sequence). The ends were cut back, 3 bases at V and 0 bases at J, with 9 bases in the middle. The CDR3 contains 14 residues. CDR3 bases: TGCAGTGCTAGGAGGGCCAATAGCAATCAGCCCCAGCATTTT. Residues: CSARRANSNQPQHF.

V gene TRBV12-3 or TRBV12-4 combines with J gene TRBJ2-4; TRBD1 might be the D (5 bases). The V end was cut by 5 bases, the J end by 2 bases, with 10 bases between. The CDR3 length is 14 residues. The CDR3 DNA is TGTGCCAGCAGTCAGCAGGGCTCCAAAAACATTCAGTACTTC. It translates to CASSQQGSKNIQYF.

The rearrangement joins TRBV24-1 to TRBJ2-5; no definite D call. This CDR3 comprises 16 residues. V lost 4 bases and J 0 bases, leaving 14 bases between the germline ends. The germline V gene encodes CDR1 KGHDR and CDR2 SFDVKD. CDR3 in amino acids: CATSDGWGAYQETQYF. DNA of the CDR3: TGTGCCACCAGTGACGGGTGGGGTGCGTACCAAGAGACCCAGTACTTC.

The CDR3 coding sequence is TGTGCCAGCAGGCCAATTAGACCAATCACAGATACGCAGTATTTT. Translating it yields CASRPIRPITDTQYF. The chain carries TRBV12-3 or TRBV12-4 and TRBJ2-3; D gene ambiguous. Trimming took 6 bases from V and 2 from J, leaving 15 bases between them. The CDR3 has 15 amino acids.

This clonotype was counted many times. The rearrangement joins TRBV6-1 to TRBJ2-7; 10 bases line up with TRBD1. This CDR3 is 15 amino acids long. V lost 1 base, J lost 5 bases, and 5 bases stayed unmatched. CDR1 is MNHNS and CDR2 is SASEGT in the germline V gene. Here the CDR3 reads CASSEVTGGKDEQYF. CDR3 nucleotide sequence: TGTGCCAGCAGTGAAGTGACAGGGGGCAAGGACGAGCAGTACTTC.

The chain has TRBV9 and TRBJ1-3, with no clear D. The germline CDR1 and CDR2 sequences are SGDLS and YYNGEE. The CDR3 consists of 13 residues. The V end lost 4 bases, the J end lost 6 bases, and 11 bases lay between the germline ends. CDR3 sequence reads: CASSSGISNTIYF. CDR3 nucleotide sequence: TGTGCCAGCAGCTCCGGGATTTCAAACACCATATATTTT.

V usage is TRBV5-1 and J usage is TRBJ2-1, with D perhaps assigned TRBD1 or TRBD2 (5 bases each). In germline, CDR1 is SGHRS, CDR2 YFSETQ. V was pared by 2 bases and J by 2 bases, with 11 bases between. The CDR3 totals 15 residues. DNA of the CDR3: TGCGCCAGCAGCTTCAGAGGGGAGACCTACAATGAGCAGTTCTTC. This sequence encodes CASSFRGETYNEQFF.

The chain has TRBV5-1 and TRBJ1-4; the D gene is possibly TRBD1 (5 bases). CDR1 and CDR2 from the germline V gene are SGHRS and YFSETQ. The ends were cut back, 2 bases at V and 6 bases at J, with 11 bases in the middle. The CDR3 consists of 14 residues. In nucleotides, the CDR3 is TGCGCCAGCAGCTTCGTGGGGGACGATGAAAAACTGTTTTTT. Its protein is CASSFVGDDEKLFF.

This chain links TRBV7-6 with TRBJ1-3; possible D gene TRBD1, 5 bases. CDR1 and CDR2 (germline): SGHVS, FNYEAQ. The CDR3 has 17 amino acids. Trimming cost V 0 bases and J 4 bases, with 16 bases left between them. CDR3 in amino acids: CASSLAHGHKTGNTIYF. Written as DNA, the CDR3 is TGTGCCAGCAGCTTAGCGCACGGACATAAAACCGGAAACACCATATATTTT.